This TCR beta chain was profiled in a study of T cells expressing NK-cell markers. Study details: Sorted CD3+CD56-NKG2C+, CD3+CD56+NKG2C+ and CD3+CD56+NKG2C- T cells supplied the TCR beta repertoires.

Synthesis of TCR beta cDNA relied on 5'RACE template switching carrying UMIs. TCRdb re-analyzed the 5' RACE reads; it lists each CDR3 protein once, without DNA. The sample has about 160,000 distinct CDR3 sequences, and its top ten clones hold less than 20%. In the case of this clonotype: Its antigen is unidentified.

Study-level results: HCMV specificity was not established for the expanded NKG2C+ T cell clones. The contribution of dominant NKG2C+ clonotypes to CD8+ T cells in roughly 6 donors was roughly 1.0-7.5%.

The CDR3 consists of 15 residues. Germline-derived CDR1 and CDR2 are SGHDT and YYEEEE. This receptor was taken from a woman between 18 and 70 years old in good health. V usage is TRBV5-6 and J usage is TRBJ2-1; absent DNA, TCRdb's TRBD1 call cannot be checked. The sequencing input was blood T cells: a sorted CD56 or NKG2C T cell subset, CD4+ or CD8+ T cells, or bulk PBMC T cells (not recorded which). CDR3 amino acids: CASSFRGTRYNEQFF.